This entry lists 21 T cell receptor beta chains sequenced from one sample in a study of control samples from healthy donors and cancer patients. TCRdb's copy holds only in-frame clones and misses some; the assay was immunoSEQ multiplex PCR. The data contain about 130,000 clones, 90% to 95% of them seen just once; the ten biggest clones take up 11% to 15%. Sequenced material: PBMCs. These receptor sequences come from a man aged 55 to 69 with colorectal cancer.

The chain uses TRBV5-4 and TRBJ2-7; no clear D. Germline assignment: CDR1 SGHNT and CDR2 YYREEE (reference sequence). V was clipped by 0 bases and J by 5 bases, with 6 bases between them. The CDR3 extends over 12 amino acids. The CDR3 region is CASSLGVHEQYF. As DNA, the CDR3 is TGTGCCAGCAGCTTGGGAGTACACGAGCAGTACTTC.

The chain recombines TRBV5-1 with TRBJ2-2; 15 bases fit TRBD2. Germline loops: CDR1 SGHRS, CDR2 YFSETQ. This CDR3 has 17 amino acids. V was clipped by 3 bases and J by 3 bases; unmatched bases: 3. CDR3 loop: CASSYGTSGGYTGELFF. In nucleotides, the CDR3 is TGCGCCAGCAGCTACGGGACTAGCGGGGGGTACACCGGGGAGCTGTTTTTT.

The V call is TRBV5-1, the J call TRBJ1-1; 8 bases line up with TRBD1. The CDR3 spans 13 residues. Germline CDR1 is SGHRS and CDR2 is YFSETQ. V lost 3 bases, J lost 3 bases, and 1 base stayed unmatched. The CDR3 loop is CASSSQGDTEAFF. The DNA for the CDR3 is TGCGCCAGCAGCTCACAGGGGGACACTGAAGCTTTCTTT.

The CDR3 loop is CASSLGQGFYEQYF. The DNA of the CDR3 is TGTGCCAGCAGCTTGGGACAGGGGTTCTACGAGCAGTACTTC. This rearrangement joins TRBV5-4 to TRBJ2-7; 8 bases align to TRBD1. This CDR3 is built from 14 residues. V shed 0 bases, J shed 3 bases, and the junction held 2 bases outside the gene matches. Germline V gene lookup returns CDR1 SGHNT and CDR2 YYREEE (reference sequence).

The rearrangement uses TRBV4-2 and TRBJ2-7; 12 bases fit TRBD2. Germline V gives CDR1 LGHNA, CDR2 YNFKEQ. CDR3 size: 15 residues. V was pared by 3 bases and J by 2 bases, with 2 bases of the junction left unmatched. CDR3 nucleotide sequence: TGTGCCAGCAGCCATTCTAGCGGGGGGGCCTACGAGCAGTACTTC. Translated: CASSHSSGGAYEQYF.

This chain joins TRBV12-3 or TRBV12-4 and TRBJ2-1, with D perhaps TRBD2 (6 bases). The CDR3 is made up of 11 amino acids. V was shortened by 4 bases and J by 10 bases, with 8 bases between the two germline ends. The DNA of the CDR3 is TGTGCCAGCAGTTCGGCGGGAGAGCAGTTCTTC. Amino acids: CASSSAGEQFF.

The genes are TRBV6-1 and TRBJ2-6; perhaps TRBD2 as D (5 bases). This CDR3 has 16 amino acids. Germline-derived CDR1 and CDR2 are MNHNS and SASEGT. V lost 1 base and J lost 4, with 11 bases in between. The CDR3 coding sequence is TGTGCCAGCAGTGAAGGCTGGGAGTCGGGGGCCAACGTCCTGACTTTC. It yields the protein CASSEGWESGANVLTF.

As to this clone: This same CDR3 is encoded by further DNA sequences in the sample. V and J are TRBV28 and TRBJ2-3; 9 bases match TRBD2. The V and J ends lost 8 bases and 2 bases, in that order; junction bases with no gene match: 11. This CDR3 contains 16 residues. CDR1 MDHEN and CDR2 SYDVKM come from the germline V gene. The CDR3 sequence is CASPSGRGGSTDTQYF. The DNA of the CDR3 is TGTGCCAGCCCTTCGGGGCGGGGGGGATCCACAGATACGCAGTATTTT.

This clone is a singleton in its sample. The CDR3 sequence: CASSIGQGKAEKLFF. DNA for the CDR3: TGTGCCAGTAGTATTGGACAGGGGAAGGCTGAAAAACTGTTTTTT. This chain joins TRBV19 and TRBJ1-4, with 9 bases aligning to TRBD1. V was clipped by 3 bases and J by 7 bases; unmatched bases: 6. The CDR3 runs 15 residues. CDR1 and CDR2 (germline): LNHDA, SQIVND (reference sequence).

This chain connects TRBV3-1 (or the pseudogene TRBV3-2) to TRBJ2-7; tentatively, D is TRBD2 (6 bases). Trimming stripped 1 base from V and 3 bases from J, with 19 bases between. CDR3 size: 17 residues. Per the germline V gene, CDR1 is LGHDT and CDR2 is YNNKEL (reference sequence). DNA for the CDR3: TGTGCCAGCAGCCAAGGGAGGGACCAAGCCGGGGTCTACGAGCAGTACTTC. It yields the protein CASSQGRDQAGVYEQYF.

This sequence joins TRBV29-1 and TRBJ1-4; D gene ambiguous. Per germline, CDR1 SQVTM and CDR2 ANQGSEA. This CDR3 is built from 13 residues. V dropped 8 bases and J dropped 4 bases, with 14 bases sitting between them. CDR3 coding DNA: TGCAGCACCGCAGGAGGGCTTAATGAAAAACTGTTTTTT. It specifies CSTAGGLNEKLFF.

The chain uses TRBV25-1 and TRBJ1-1, with a tentative D call TRBD1 (5 bases). Trimming pared 2 bases from V and 5 bases from J, leaving 15 bases between. The CDR3 contains 15 residues. Germline V lookup: CDR1 MGHDK, CDR2 SYGVNS. Here the CDR3 reads CASSEDQGVWTEAFF. CDR3 bases: TGTGCCAGCAGTGAAGACCAGGGAGTCTGGACTGAAGCTTTCTTT.

The chain has TRBV28 and TRBJ2-7; possibly TRBD1 for D (6 bases). The length of the CDR3 is 15 residues. Between the trimmed V and J ends, which lost 7 bases and 2 bases, there was a span of 18 bases. Germline CDR1 MDHEN, CDR2 SYDVKM. The CDR3 region has the DNA TGTGCCAGCAAGAGACAACCCCAGGGGCCCTACGAGCAGTACTTC. This sequence encodes CASKRQPQGPYEQYF.

The chain joins TRBV25-1 to TRBJ2-2; 7 bases agree with TRBD2. The length of the CDR3 is 14 residues. The junction had 1 base not matched to a gene; V was cut back by 3 bases and J by 3 bases. CDR1 is MGHDK, CDR2 SYGVNS, per germline. CDR3 coding DNA: TGTGCCAGCAGTGATGGGGGGGACACCGGGGAGCTGTTTTTT. This codes for CASSDGGDTGELFF.

The chain has TRBV28 and TRBJ1-2, with D perhaps matching TRBD1 (6 bases). In germline, CDR1 is MDHEN, CDR2 SYDVKM. This CDR3 comprises 13 residues. Trimming shortened V by 7 bases and J by 8 bases, and 17 bases separated the two germline ends. The CDR3 reads CASKAQGPGGYTF. The DNA of the CDR3 is TGTGCCAGCAAGGCCCAGGGGCCGGGGGGCTACACCTTC.

V usage is TRBV29-1 and J usage is TRBJ2-3, with 10 bases lining up with TRBD1. The CDR3 totals 11 residues. J was trimmed by 8 bases and V by 4 bases; bases with no gene match: 0. Germline V CDR1 and CDR2: SQVTM, ANQGSEA. CDR3 region: CSVGDRGTQYF. CDR3 in DNA: TGCAGCGTTGGGGACAGGGGTACGCAGTATTTT.

In DNA, the CDR3 is TGTGCCAGCAGCTTGGGACCCGGGTCGACCCACTACACCTTC. Its translation: CASSLGPGSTHYTF. This chain connects TRBV5-5 to TRBJ1-2, with no clear D. Germline CDR1 SGHKS, CDR2 YYEKEE (reference sequence). The germline V and J ends were trimmed by 0 bases and 10 bases, with 16 bases remaining between them. The CDR3 runs 14 residues.

The chain recombines TRBV7-2 with TRBJ1-6; a possible D gene is TRBD1 (5 bases). The V gene's germline CDR1 is SGHTA and CDR2 FQGNSA. V lost 1 base and J lost 6, with 16 bases in between. The CDR3 length is 17 residues. In DNA form, the CDR3 reads TGTGCCAGCAGCTTAGGACTTTTGACGGGGGTTAATTCACCCCTCCACTTT. It is translated as CASSLGLLTGVNSPLHF.

The chain recombines TRBV11-2 with TRBJ2-7; D is ambiguous. From germline, CDR1 is SGHAT and CDR2 FQNNGV. With 5 bases removed from V and 2 bases from J, the gap between germline ends came to 13 bases. The CDR3 consists of 14 residues. The CDR3 DNA reads TGTGCCAGCAGCCACCGTTGGGTTACCTACGAGCAGTACTTC. It encodes CASSHRWVTYEQYF.

The chain employs TRBV19 and TRBJ2-5; D remains unclear. V lost 5 bases and J lost 1, with 8 bases in between. The CDR3 runs to 13 residues. CDR1 and CDR2 from the germline V gene are LNHDA and SQIVND (reference sequence). CDR3 bases: TGTGCCAGTAGTTTCCTGTTCCAAGAGACCCAGTACTTC. Translating it yields CASSFLFQETQYF.

The chain has TRBV24-1 and TRBJ1-2; D uncertain. V gave up 3 bases and J gave up 1 base, with 11 bases separating them. The length of the CDR3 is 15 residues. CDR1 KGHDR and CDR2 SFDVKD come from the germline V gene. The CDR3 loop is CATSDPSGDNYGYTF. The CDR3 DNA reads TGTGCCACCAGTGATCCGAGCGGAGATAACTATGGCTACACCTTC.